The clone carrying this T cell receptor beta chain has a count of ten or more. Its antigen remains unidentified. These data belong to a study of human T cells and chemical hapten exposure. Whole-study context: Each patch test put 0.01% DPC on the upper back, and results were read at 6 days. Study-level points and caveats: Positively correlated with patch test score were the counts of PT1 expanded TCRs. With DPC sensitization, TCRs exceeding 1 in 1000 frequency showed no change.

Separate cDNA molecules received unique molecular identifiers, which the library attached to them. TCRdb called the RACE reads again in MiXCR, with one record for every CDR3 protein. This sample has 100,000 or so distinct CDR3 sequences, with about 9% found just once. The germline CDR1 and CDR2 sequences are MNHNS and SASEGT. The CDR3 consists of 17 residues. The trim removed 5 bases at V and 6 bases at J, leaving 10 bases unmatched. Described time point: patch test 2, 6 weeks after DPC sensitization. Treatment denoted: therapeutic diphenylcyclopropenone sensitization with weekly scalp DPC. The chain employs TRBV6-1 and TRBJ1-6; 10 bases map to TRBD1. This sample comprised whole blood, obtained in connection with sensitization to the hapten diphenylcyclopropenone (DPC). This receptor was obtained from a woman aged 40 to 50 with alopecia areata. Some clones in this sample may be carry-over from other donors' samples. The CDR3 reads CASSNPGQGFVNSPLHF. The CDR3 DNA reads TGTGCCAGCAGTAACCCGGGACAGGGGTTCGTTAATTCACCCCTCCACTTT.